The 32 T cell receptor beta chains below were found in one sample sequenced in a study of T-cell reconstitution after alpha-beta-depleted transplantation in children. A library of TCRbeta sequences, prepared with unique molecular identifiers, was generated. TCRdb re-analysed the PCR reads in MiXCR, keeping a single row per CDR3 protein. The table shows around 800,000 distinct CDR3 sequences, with less than 20% occurring only once. The sequencing used PBMCs, mostly from graft donor cells, collected 360 days after TCRalphabeta/CD19-depleted stem cell transplant. The receptors were sampled from a male patient under 18 who had a stem cell transplant for acute lymphoblastic leukemia, so the T cells may come from the graft donor.

This clonotype was found many times. The chain uses TRBV4-1 and TRBJ2-2; unclear D gene. Per the germline V gene, CDR1 is MGHRA and CDR2 is YSYEKL. The germline V and J ends were trimmed by 1 base and 6 bases, with 9 bases remaining between them. This CDR3 has 14 amino acids. DNA of the CDR3: TGCGCCAGCAGCCAAGCTCGGACCTCCGGGGAGCTGTTTTTT. Amino acids: CASSQARTSGELFF.

This rearrangement joins TRBV9 to TRBJ2-6; unclear D gene. Trimming took off 0 bases at V and 0 bases at J, with 13 bases between the two ends. Germline assignment: CDR1 SGDLS and CDR2 YYNGEE. This CDR3 spans 18 amino acids. The CDR3 region has the DNA TGTGCCAGCAGCGTAGCGCCCTACATAAGCTCTGGGGCCAACGTCCTGACTTTC. Amino acid sequence: CASSVAPYISSGANVLTF. The full variable domain, its missing parts supplied by reference TRBV9 and TRBJ2-6, is DSGVTQTPKHLITATGQRVTLRCSPRSGDLSVYWYQQSLDQGLQFLIQYYNGEERAKGNILERFSAQQFPDLHSELNLSSLELGDSALYFCASSVAPYISSGANVLTFGAGSRLTVL.

Ten or more counts support this clonotype. CDR3 coding DNA: TGTGCCAGCAGTTACGGTCTCTACAGCGGGAGAGGTTACAATGAGCAGTTCTTC. Translated, it gives CASSYGLYSGRGYNEQFF. J is TRBJ2-1 and V is TRBV6-2 or TRBV6-3; 8 bases agree with TRBD2. Germline V gene lookup returns CDR1 MNHEY and CDR2 SVGEGT. This CDR3 comprises 18 residues. J gave up 4 bases and V 2 bases, and 13 bases lay outside the gene matches.

This clonotype was seen many times. The chain's CDR3 is CSVEKDPTDTQYF. The CDR3 coding sequence is TGCAGCGTTGAGAAGGACCCCACAGATACGCAGTATTTT. The chain carries TRBV29-1 and TRBJ2-3; D is unresolved. The germline CDR1 and CDR2 sequences are SQVTM and ANQGSEA. This CDR3 contains 13 residues. Trimming pared 3 bases from V and 2 bases from J, leaving 9 bases between.

The chain recombines TRBV24-1 with TRBJ1-5, with D unclear. Between the trimmed V and J ends, which lost 3 bases and 7 bases, there was a span of 15 bases. The CDR3 spans 15 residues. Per germline, CDR1 KGHDR and CDR2 SFDVKD. CDR3 sequence reads: CATSDGVGKHQPQHF. CDR3 in DNA: TGTGCCACCAGTGATGGAGTGGGGAAGCACCAGCCCCAGCATTTT.

This clonotype was seen more than once but under ten times. The CDR3 spells CASSHKADSSGNTIYF. CDR3 DNA: TGTGCCAGCAGTCATAAAGCAGACAGCTCTGGAAACACCATATATTTT. This chain uses TRBV27 with TRBJ1-3, with D perhaps TRBD1 (5 bases). V dropped 5 bases and J dropped 0 bases, with 14 bases sitting between them. Per germline, CDR1 MNHEY and CDR2 SMNVEV (reference sequence). The CDR3 is 16 residues long.

The chain is built from TRBV3-1 and TRBJ2-4; a weak D match, TRBD1 (5 bases). The CDR3 runs 18 residues. Trimming took 5 bases from V and 0 from J, leaving 20 bases between them. In germline, CDR1 is LGHDT, CDR2 YNNKEL (reference sequence). In nucleotides, the CDR3 is TGTGCCAGCAGCGCCCATCCCTTGGGGCCTCAAGCCAAAAACATTCAGTACTTC. It translates to CASSAHPLGPQAKNIQYF.

The rearrangement joins TRBV12-3 or TRBV12-4 to TRBJ1-1; D call uncertain. The CDR3 has 11 amino acids. V was shortened by 3 bases and J by 13 bases, with 12 bases between the two germline ends. The CDR3 nucleotides are TGTGCCAGCAGTTTCCTCCCGAGGGTTTTCTTT. Its translation is CASSFLPRVFF.

The chain joins TRBV4-1 to TRBJ2-1, with D perhaps TRBD1 or TRBD2 (5 bases each). The V and J ends lost 2 bases and 7 bases respectively, with 15 bases between them. CDR1 is MGHRA, CDR2 YSYEKL, per germline. CDR3 size: 15 residues. The CDR3 spells CASSQTWGSRNEQFF. The CDR3, as DNA: TGCGCCAGCAGCCAAACTTGGGGGAGCAGAAATGAGCAGTTCTTC.

This clonotype is a singleton in its sample. The V call is TRBV6-5, the J call TRBJ2-4; possibly TRBD2 for D (6 bases). Germline assignment: CDR1 MNHEY and CDR2 SVGAGI. The CDR3 consists of 17 residues. With 2 bases removed from V and 1 base from J, the gap between germline ends came to 15 bases. The CDR3 coding sequence is TGTGCCAGCAGTTACGAGTGGGGAGGAGGGGCCAAAAACATTCAGTACTTC. This encodes CASSYEWGGGAKNIQYF.

This clonotype was seen a few times. The chain recombines TRBV27 with TRBJ2-1; no firm D call. With 4 bases removed from V and 0 bases from J, the gap between germline ends came to 13 bases. CDR1 is MNHEY, CDR2 SMNVEV, per germline (reference sequence). This CDR3 region has 16 residues. The CDR3 region has the DNA TGTGCCAGCAGTTCCTCTCTAATGAGCTCCTACAATGAGCAGTTCTTC. Translating it yields CASSSSLMSSYNEQFF.

The chain is built from TRBV12-3 or TRBV12-4 and TRBJ1-5, with D uncertain. The CDR3 extends over 12 amino acids. The V end was cut by 6 bases, the J end by 3 bases, with 6 bases between. The CDR3 loop reads CASSPVNQPQHF. The CDR3 DNA reads TGTGCCAGCAGCCCGGTCAATCAGCCCCAGCATTTT.

V usage is TRBV3-1 and J usage is TRBJ1-2, with D tentatively TRBD1 (5 bases). The CDR3 totals 15 residues. Germline V gene data show CDR1 as LGHDT and CDR2 as YNNKEL (reference sequence). Trimming shortened V by 4 bases and J by 8 bases, and 20 bases separated the two germline ends. CDR3 coding DNA: TGTGCCAGCAGCCTGTCTGGGGCTCCGAACTGGGGCTACACCTTC. This sequence encodes CASSLSGAPNWGYTF.

The gene calls are TRBV20-1 and TRBJ2-3; D not resolved. The CDR3 extends over 15 amino acids. Germline V gene lookup returns CDR1 DFQATT and CDR2 SNEGSKA (reference sequence). Between the trimmed V and J ends, which lost 1 base and 0 bases, there was a span of 11 bases. This CDR3 is CSARGRASSTDTQYF. For the CDR3, the DNA is TGCAGTGCTAGAGGTCGGGCCTCTAGCACAGATACGCAGTATTTT.

This chain joins TRBV15 and TRBJ1-5; no firm D call. CDR3 length: 16 residues. CDR1 is LNHNV, CDR2 YYDKDF, per germline (reference sequence). V gave up 0 bases and J gave up 0 bases, with 9 bases separating them. CDR3 sequence: CATSRDLRNSNQPQHF. The CDR3 coding sequence is TGTGCCACCAGCAGAGATTTAAGGAATAGCAATCAGCCCCAGCATTTT.

In its sample, this clonotype was seen a few times. The rearrangement uses TRBV20-1 and TRBJ1-5; possible D gene TRBD1, 5 bases. The V gene lost 0 bases and the J gene lost 4 bases, with 13 bases spanning the gap. CDR1 and CDR2 from the germline V gene are DFQATT and SNEGSKA (reference sequence). CDR3 size: 15 residues. CDR3 sequence (DNA): TGCAGTGCTAGAGAGCAGGGATTTGGAAATCAGCCCCAGCATTTT. Residues: CSAREQGFGNQPQHF.

V and J are TRBV7-9 and TRBJ2-1; tentatively, D is TRBD1 (5 bases). Germline CDR1 SEHNR, CDR2 FQNEAQ (reference sequence). Trimming shortened V by 4 bases and J by 8 bases, and 27 bases separated the two germline ends. CDR3 length: 18 amino acids. The CDR3 nucleotides are TGTGCCAGCAGCTACAACCGCCTCTTGTTAGACGACAGTCATGAGCAGTTCTTC. As protein: CASSYNRLLLDDSHEQFF.

The rearrangement links TRBV9 to TRBJ2-1; the match to TRBD2 covers 9 bases. Germline values: CDR1 SGDLS, CDR2 YYNGEE. The CDR3 loop spans 14 amino acids. V shed 2 bases, J shed 7 bases, and the junction held 4 bases outside the gene matches. As DNA, the CDR3 is TGTGCCAGCAGCGTTCGCGGGAGGGGTAATGAGCAGTTCTTC. Protein: CASSVRGRGNEQFF.

This clonotype was counted a few times. The J gene is TRBJ1-4, the V gene TRBV11-2, with 8 bases lining up with TRBD1. This CDR3 region has 15 residues. Germline V gives CDR1 SGHAT, CDR2 FQNNGV. V was pared by 4 bases and J by 2 bases, with 3 bases of the junction left unmatched. The DNA of the CDR3 is TGTGCCAGCAGCTCTAACAGGGGGACTAATGAAAAACTGTTTTTT. It specifies CASSSNRGTNEKLFF.

V and J are TRBV4-1 and TRBJ2-7; 11 nucleotides align to TRBD2. The CDR3 is 17 amino acids. Trimming took 2 bases from V and 9 from J; bases not matched to a gene: 15. In germline, CDR1 is MGHRA, CDR2 YSYEKL. CDR3 nucleotide sequence: TGCGCCAGCAGCCAAAGTAATATCCTAGCGGGAGGAAGGGTGCAGTACTTC. Translating gives CASSQSNILAGGRVQYF.

This clonotype was counted a few times. The CDR3 is CSASPGTDNSPLHF. CDR3 DNA: TGCAGTGCTTCCCCCGGGACCGATAATTCACCCCTCCACTTT. The chain uses TRBV20-1 and TRBJ1-6; a possible D gene is TRBD1 (5 bases). The germline gives CDR1 DFQATT, CDR2 SNEGSKA (reference sequence). The CDR3 has 14 amino acids. V lost 5 bases to trimming and J lost 5 bases, with 13 bases between them.

This chain connects TRBV3-1 to TRBJ2-4; D is possibly TRBD2 (5 bases). The germline V gene encodes CDR1 LGHDT and CDR2 YNNKEL (reference sequence). V was clipped by 3 bases and J by 0 bases, with 12 bases between them. This CDR3 is built from 16 residues. The CDR3 DNA reads TGTGCCAGCAGCCATCAGGAGGTCCAAGCCAAAAACATTCAGTACTTC. Protein product: CASSHQEVQAKNIQYF.

This clonotype was observed many times. V usage is TRBV12-3 or TRBV12-4 and J usage is TRBJ2-6; possible D gene TRBD2, 5 bases. The CDR3 sequence is 20 residues long. V lost 1 base, J lost 0 bases, and 19 bases lay in between. The CDR3 reads CASSLELYWEQLSGANVLTF. The CDR3 region has the DNA TGTGCCAGCAGTTTAGAGCTGTACTGGGAGCAACTCTCTGGGGCCAACGTCCTGACTTTC.

The V call is TRBV5-1, the J call TRBJ2-3; D is perhaps TRBD2 (6 bases). The CDR3 sequence is 16 residues long. Per the germline V gene, CDR1 is SGHRS and CDR2 is YFSETQ. Between the trimmed V and J ends, which lost 0 bases and 4 bases, there was a span of 15 bases. In DNA, the CDR3 is TGCGCCAGCAGCTTGGCCGGGGGACCTCAGGCAGATACGCAGTATTTT. It encodes CASSLAGGPQADTQYF.

This clonotype showed up just a few times. The chain couples TRBV12-3 or TRBV12-4 to TRBJ2-5; D might be TRBD1 or TRBD2, each matching 5 bases. V gave up 4 bases and J gave up 6 bases, with 21 bases separating them. The CDR3 extends over 16 amino acids. CDR3 residues: CASSWIGTMVLKTQYF. The CDR3 coding sequence is TGTGCCAGCAGTTGGATCGGGACGATGGTTTTGAAGACCCAGTACTTC.

The chain joins TRBV12-3 or TRBV12-4 to TRBJ1-5; 12 bases line up with TRBD1. The CDR3 consists of 20 residues. V lost 6 bases, J lost 2 bases, and 17 bases stayed unmatched. CDR3 amino acids: CASSLTRDRGRGRGNQPQHF. In DNA form, the CDR3 reads TGTGCCAGCAGCCTCACTCGGGACAGGGGGCGAGGACGTGGCAATCAGCCCCAGCATTTT.

This clonotype has more than one count but fewer than ten. The chain couples TRBV7-2 to TRBJ2-4, with D possibly being TRBD1 (6 bases). V lost 5 bases and J lost 0, with 14 bases in between. Germline V CDR1 and CDR2: SGHTA, FQGNSA. The CDR3 extends over 16 amino acids. In DNA, the CDR3 is TGTGCCAGCAGCCTCCAGGGGTTCGAAGCCAAAAACATTCAGTACTTC. Translation: CASSLQGFEAKNIQYF.

The V gene is TRBV5-1, the J gene TRBJ2-7; TRBD2 matches 9 bases. V lost 4 bases and J lost 2; bases outside the gene matches: 1. CDR3 size: 13 residues. Germline V gene sequence: CDR1 SGHRS, CDR2 YFSETQ. The CDR3 is CASSAGGAYEQYF. CDR3 in DNA: TGCGCCAGCAGCGCGGGAGGGGCCTACGAGCAGTACTTC.

This clonotype was observed a single time. The CDR3 sequence: CASSRDRVASYEQYF. CDR3 DNA: TGTGCCAGCAGCCGGGACAGGGTGGCATCCTACGAGCAGTACTTC. The chain has TRBV7-2 and TRBJ2-7; TRBD1 aligns across 9 bases. The junction had 6 bases not matched to a gene; V was cut back by 5 bases and J by 1 base. Germline V gene lookup returns CDR1 SGHTA and CDR2 FQGNSA. The CDR3 totals 15 residues.

The table lists this clonotype with a few counts. This chain connects TRBV2 to TRBJ2-1; a weak D match, TRBD2 (6 bases). In germline, CDR1 is SNHLY, CDR2 FYNNEI. The V end was cut by 3 bases, the J end by 7 bases, with 13 bases between. This CDR3 comprises 14 residues. As DNA, the CDR3 is TGTGCCAGCAGTGATTTACTAGCCTCGAATGAGCAGTTCTTC. It specifies CASSDLLASNEQFF.

This clonotype has only a few counts. V is TRBV24-1 and J is TRBJ2-1, with unresolved D. The length of the CDR3 is 14 residues. Trimming stripped 4 bases from V and 2 bases from J, with 8 bases between. CDR1 and CDR2 (germline): KGHDR, SFDVKD. The CDR3 coding sequence is TGTGCCACCAGTGACTACCCCCCCTACAATGAGCAGTTCTTC. As protein: CATSDYPPYNEQFF.

The chain links TRBV5-1 to TRBJ2-7; 9 nucleotides match TRBD1. Germline V gives CDR1 SGHRS, CDR2 YFSETQ. The CDR3 sequence is 16 residues long. V trimming: 4 bases; J trimming: 5 bases; junction bases outside the gene matches: 13. This chain's CDR3 is CASSQRPGQGFHEQYF. DNA for the CDR3: TGCGCCAGCAGCCAAAGACCGGGACAGGGTTTCCACGAGCAGTACTTC.